Reported below is one TCR beta chain. The repertoire was sequenced with immunoSEQ multiplex PCR; TCRdb's copy has only in-frame clones and lacks some. Seen here are around 130,000 clones, 85% to 90% observed once, and the top ten hold around an eighth. These data come from a study of control samples from healthy donors and cancer patients. The CDR3 contains 16 residues. Germline CDR1 reads MGHDK; CDR2 reads SYGVNS. Deletions cut 3 bases from V and 0 bases from J, with 12 bases between. The rearrangement joins TRBV25-1 to TRBJ1-3; possible D gene TRBD1, 6 bases. Sequences were obtained from blood. This TCR was recovered from a man aged 25-45 years in good health. The CDR3: CASSDHTGPSGNTIYF. The CDR3 DNA sequence: TGTGCCAGCAGTGACCATACAGGGCCCTCTGGAAACACCATATATTTT.